Listed below are T cell receptor beta chains from one sample, sequenced in a study of neurological immune-mediated disorders. TCRdb ran MiXCR on the 5' RACE reads and lists one entry per CDR3 protein. Of 55,000 or so distinct CDR3 sequences listed, 4.2% were seen once; the top ten hold 2.9%. Sequencing was performed on PBMCs. These TCRs come from a man in his forties or fifties with multiple sclerosis. Each CDR3 is given with its conserved first and last residue. The order of the fields is J gene, clone size, D gene, V gene, CDR3 length, CDR3 protein, CDR3 DNA. The D gene is left open where the match is weak. Size tells how often a clone was seen (once, few, many) or the class of an expanded clone, and some rows leave it out.

TRBJ2-7 | many | TRBD2 | TRBV10-3 | 12 | CAIKSGSYEQYF | TGTGCCATCAAAAGCGGGAGCTACGAGCAGTACTTC
TRBJ1-5 | many | NA | TRBV2 | 13 | CASSIRGDQPQHF | TGTGCCAGCAGTATCCGGGGGGATCAGCCCCAGCATTTT
TRBJ1-2 | many | NA | TRBV9 | 13 | CASSVEQDYGYTF | TGTGCCAGCAGCGTAGAGCAGGACTATGGCTACACCTTC
TRBJ2-1 | NA | TRBD2 | TRBV7-8 | 19 | CASSRQLAGGLSSYNEQFF | TGTGCCAGCAGCAGACAACTAGCGGGGGGCCTCAGCTCCTACAATGAGCAGTTCTTC
TRBJ2-3 | many | NA | TRBV20-1 | 15 | CSANLAASSTDTQYF | TGCAGTGCTAACTTAGCGGCCTCTTCCACAGATACGCAGTATTTT
TRBJ1-1 | many | NA | TRBV24-1 | 15 | CATSRLTGNGTEAFF | TGTGCCACCAGTAGGCTCACAGGGAACGGCACTGAAGCTTTCTTT
TRBJ2-2 | many | NA | TRBV4-1 | 17 | CASRKGTLRNNTGELFF | TGCGCCAGCAGAAAAGGAACACTTCGTAATAACACCGGGGAGCTGTTTTTT
TRBJ1-1 | few | NA | TRBV20-1 | 13 | CSARDRGNTEAFF | TGCAGTGCTAGAGATAGGGGAAATACTGAAGCTTTCTTT
TRBJ1-5 | NA | NA | TRBV20-1 | 12 | CSASRAGQPQHF | TGCAGTGCTAGTAGGGCTGGGCAGCCCCAGCATTTT
TRBJ2-7 | many | NA | TRBV20-1 | 14 | CSATKPGGSYEQYF | TGCAGTGCTACCAAGCCGGGCGGTTCCTACGAGCAGTACTTC
TRBJ2-7 | few | TRBD2 | TRBV20-1 | 15 | CSARGLAESSYEQYF | TGCAGTGCTAGAGGACTAGCGGAGAGCTCCTACGAGCAGTACTTC
TRBJ2-3 | many | TRBD2 | TRBV7-9 | 17 | CASSLAYGLESTDTQYF | TGTGCCAGCAGCTTAGCATATGGACTAGAAAGCACAGATACGCAGTATTTT
TRBJ2-2 | many | TRBD1 | TRBV5-1 | 16 | CASSSGQGTNTGELFF | TGCGCCAGCAGCTCGGGACAGGGCACGAACACCGGGGAGCTGTTTTTT
TRBJ2-1 | many | TRBD1 | TRBV10-2 | 14 | CASSFTGGHNEQFF | TGCGCCAGCAGTTTTACAGGGGGCCACAATGAGCAGTTCTTC
TRBJ2-3 | many | TRBD1 | TRBV12-3/TRBV12-4 | 14 | CASSPTGTADTQYF | TGTGCCAGCAGTCCAACGGGGACAGCAGATACGCAGTATTTT
TRBJ2-1 | many | NA | TRBV15 | 15 | CATSRDVTRKNEQFF | TGTGCCACCAGCAGAGATGTGACGCGGAAGAATGAGCAGTTCTTC
TRBJ2-6 | many | NA | TRBV7-6 | 16 | CASCREPSSGANVLTF | TGTGCCTCCTGCAGGGAACCTAGCTCTGGGGCCAACGTCCTGACTTTC
TRBJ1-2 | few | NA | TRBV3-1 | 15 | CASSHGQEGRYGYTF | TGTGCCAGCAGCCACGGGCAGGAGGGGAGGTATGGCTACACCTTC
TRBJ2-3 | few | NA | TRBV5-6 | 16 | CASSLFPWRESDTQYF | TGTGCCAGCAGCTTGTTTCCGTGGAGGGAGTCAGATACGCAGTATTTT
TRBJ1-5 | many | NA | TRBV20-1 | 14 | CSARMGRSNQPQHF | TGCAGTGCTAGAATGGGAAGGAGCAATCAGCCCCAGCATTTT
TRBJ2-1 | many | TRBD2 | TRBV4-2 | 16 | CASSQEGLADYNEQFF | TGTGCCAGCAGCCAAGAGGGACTAGCGGACTACAATGAGCAGTTCTTC